This paragraph covers one T cell receptor beta chain sequence. The V gene lost 4 bases and the J gene lost 5 bases, with 9 bases spanning the gap. This CDR3 has 13 amino acids. In the study's own analysis: Amplifying reference gene primers gave estimates of nucleated cell counts. Assay: immunoSEQ multiplex PCR; the TCRdb copy retains only in-frame clones and omits some. That table gives V, J and clone size, and the DNA gave D and trimming. In the table there are 200,000 to 250,000 clones, approximately 80% of which are singletons. This entry belongs to a study of blood T cell repertoires in COVID-19. Overall study: The origin of the acute and convalescent COVID-19 samples was the United States, Italy and Spain. PBMCs, B-cell-depleted T cells, or T cells were the source of the cDNA or gDNA that made up the material.

This TCR was sampled from a woman aged 18 to 35 with acute or convalescent COVID-19. Sequencing was carried out using peripheral blood. This chain uses TRBV12-3 or TRBV12-4 with TRBJ1-5; D is possibly TRBD1 (5 bases). The CDR3 reads CASSSRVDQPQHF. The CDR3 DNA reads TGTGCCAGCAGTTCCAGGGTAGATCAGCCCCAGCATTTT.